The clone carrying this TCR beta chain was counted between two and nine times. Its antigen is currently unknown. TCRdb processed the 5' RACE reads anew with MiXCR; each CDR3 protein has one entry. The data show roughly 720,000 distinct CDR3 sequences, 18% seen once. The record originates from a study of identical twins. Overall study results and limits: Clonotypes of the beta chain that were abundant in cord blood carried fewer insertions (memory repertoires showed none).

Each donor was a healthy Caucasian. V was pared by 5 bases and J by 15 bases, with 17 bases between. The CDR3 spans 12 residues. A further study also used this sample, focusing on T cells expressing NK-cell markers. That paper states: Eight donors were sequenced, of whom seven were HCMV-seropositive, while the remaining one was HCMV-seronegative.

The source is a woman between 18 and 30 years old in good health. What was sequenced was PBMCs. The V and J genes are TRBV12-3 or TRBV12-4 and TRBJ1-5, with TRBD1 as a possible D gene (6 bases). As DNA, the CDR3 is TGTGCCAGCAGTCCCGCCAGGGGAAGCAGGCATTTT. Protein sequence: CASSPARGSRHF.